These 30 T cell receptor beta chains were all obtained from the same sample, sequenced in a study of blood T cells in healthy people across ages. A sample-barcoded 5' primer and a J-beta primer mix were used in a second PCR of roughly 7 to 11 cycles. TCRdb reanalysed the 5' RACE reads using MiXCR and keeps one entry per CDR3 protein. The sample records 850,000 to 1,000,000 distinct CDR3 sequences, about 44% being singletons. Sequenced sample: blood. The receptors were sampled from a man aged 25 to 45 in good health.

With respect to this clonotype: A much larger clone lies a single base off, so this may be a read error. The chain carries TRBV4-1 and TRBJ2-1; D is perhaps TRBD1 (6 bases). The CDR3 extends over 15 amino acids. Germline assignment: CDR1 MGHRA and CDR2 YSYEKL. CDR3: CACSQDRIKGGEQFF. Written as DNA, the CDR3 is TGCGCCTGCAGCCAAGACAGGATTAAGGGTGGTGAGCAGTTCTTC.

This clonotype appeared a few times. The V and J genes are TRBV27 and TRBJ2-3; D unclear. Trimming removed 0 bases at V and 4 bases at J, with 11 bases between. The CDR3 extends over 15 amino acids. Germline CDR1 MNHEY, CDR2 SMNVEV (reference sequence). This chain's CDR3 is CASSLSLGRADTQYF. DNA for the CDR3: TGTGCCAGCAGTTTATCGCTAGGGCGAGCAGATACGCAGTATTTT.

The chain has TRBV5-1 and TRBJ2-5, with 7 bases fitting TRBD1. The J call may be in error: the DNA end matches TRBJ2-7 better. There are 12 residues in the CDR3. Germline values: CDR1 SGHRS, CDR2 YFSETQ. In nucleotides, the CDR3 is TGCGCCAGCGGGACAGAGAATTACGAGCAGTACTTC. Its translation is CASGTENYEQYF.

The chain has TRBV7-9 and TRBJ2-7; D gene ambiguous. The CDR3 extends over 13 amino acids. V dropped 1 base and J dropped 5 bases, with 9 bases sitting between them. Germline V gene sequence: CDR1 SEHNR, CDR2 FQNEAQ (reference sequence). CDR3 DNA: TGTGCCAGCAGCTTAGAGACCCCCCACGAGCAGTACTTC. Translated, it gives CASSLETPHEQYF.

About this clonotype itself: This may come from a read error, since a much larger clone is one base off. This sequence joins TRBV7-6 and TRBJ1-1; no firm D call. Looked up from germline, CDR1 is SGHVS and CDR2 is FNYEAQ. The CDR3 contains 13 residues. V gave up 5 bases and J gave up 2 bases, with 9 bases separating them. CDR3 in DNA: TGTGCCAGCAGCGTAGAGGAAAACACTGAAGCTTTCTTT. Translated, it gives CASSVEENTEAFF.

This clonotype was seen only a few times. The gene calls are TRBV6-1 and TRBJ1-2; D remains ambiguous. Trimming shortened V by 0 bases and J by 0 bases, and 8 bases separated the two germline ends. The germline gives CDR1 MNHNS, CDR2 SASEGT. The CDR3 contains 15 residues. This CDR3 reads CASSEAVRANYGYTF. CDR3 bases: TGTGCCAGCAGTGAAGCGGTGCGAGCTAACTATGGCTACACCTTC.

The DNA of the CDR3 is TGTGCCAGCAGTTTAAAAGGGGGACAGGTTTACGAGCAGTACTTC. Translating gives CASSLKGGQVYEQYF. The rearrangement uses TRBV27 and TRBJ2-7; 8 bases fit TRBD1. CDR1 MNHEY and CDR2 SMNVEV come from the germline V gene (reference sequence). The J segment lost 4 bases and the V segment lost 2 bases, leaving 7 bases of the junction unmatched. This CDR3 is 15 amino acids long.

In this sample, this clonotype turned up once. As DNA, the CDR3 is TGTGCCAGCAGCCACGGACAGACCCGCTATGGCTACACCTTC. Protein sequence: CASSHGQTRYGYTF. V is TRBV3-1 and J is TRBJ1-2; perhaps TRBD1 as D (6 bases). There are 14 residues in the CDR3. The germline CDR1 and CDR2 sequences are LGHDT and YNNKEL (reference sequence). V lost 3 bases to trimming and J lost 4 bases, with 12 bases between them.

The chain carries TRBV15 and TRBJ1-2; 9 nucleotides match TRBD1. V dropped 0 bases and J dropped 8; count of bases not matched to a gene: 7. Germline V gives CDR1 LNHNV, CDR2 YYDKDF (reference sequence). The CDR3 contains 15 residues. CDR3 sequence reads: CATSRDPRQGGGYTF. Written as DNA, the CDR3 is TGTGCCACCAGCAGAGATCCGAGACAGGGGGGCGGCTACACCTTC.

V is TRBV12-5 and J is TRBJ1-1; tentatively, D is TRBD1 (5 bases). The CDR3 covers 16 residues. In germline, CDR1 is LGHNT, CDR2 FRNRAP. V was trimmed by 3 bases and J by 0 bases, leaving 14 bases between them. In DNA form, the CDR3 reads TGTGCTAGTGGTTTCGGACGGGGGGGGTTGAACACTGAAGCTTTCTTT. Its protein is CASGFGRGGLNTEAFF.

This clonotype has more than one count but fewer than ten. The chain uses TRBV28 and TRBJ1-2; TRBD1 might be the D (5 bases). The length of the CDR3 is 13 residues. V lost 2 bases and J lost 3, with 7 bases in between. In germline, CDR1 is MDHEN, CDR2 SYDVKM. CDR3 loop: CASSLGADYGYTF. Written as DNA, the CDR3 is TGTGCCAGCAGTTTAGGGGCGGACTATGGCTACACCTTC.

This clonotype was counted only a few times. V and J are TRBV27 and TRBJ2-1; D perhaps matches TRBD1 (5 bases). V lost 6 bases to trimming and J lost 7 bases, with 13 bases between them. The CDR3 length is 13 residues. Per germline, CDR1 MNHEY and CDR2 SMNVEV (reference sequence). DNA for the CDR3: TGTGCCAGCAGGGTGGTGGGGCGAAATGAGCAGTTCTTC. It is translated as CASRVVGRNEQFF.

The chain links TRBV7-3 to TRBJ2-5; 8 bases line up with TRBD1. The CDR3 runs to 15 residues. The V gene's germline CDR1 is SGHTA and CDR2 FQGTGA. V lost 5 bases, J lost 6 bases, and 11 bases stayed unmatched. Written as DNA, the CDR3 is TGTGCCAGCAGCCCACAAGGGACAGGCTTGCAGACCCAGTACTTC. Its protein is CASSPQGTGLQTQYF.

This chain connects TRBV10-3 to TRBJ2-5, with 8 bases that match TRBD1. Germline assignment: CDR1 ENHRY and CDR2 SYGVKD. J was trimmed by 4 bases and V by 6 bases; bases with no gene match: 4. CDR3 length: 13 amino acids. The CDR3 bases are TGTGCCATCAGACCGGACAGGGTAGAGACCCAGTACTTC. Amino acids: CAIRPDRVETQYF.

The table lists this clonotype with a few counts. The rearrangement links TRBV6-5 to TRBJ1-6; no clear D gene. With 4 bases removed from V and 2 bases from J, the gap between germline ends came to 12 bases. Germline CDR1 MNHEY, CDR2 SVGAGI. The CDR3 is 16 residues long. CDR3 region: CASSSDRIAYNSPLHF. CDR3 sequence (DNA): TGTGCCAGCAGTTCCGATAGGATCGCCTATAATTCACCCCTCCACTTT.

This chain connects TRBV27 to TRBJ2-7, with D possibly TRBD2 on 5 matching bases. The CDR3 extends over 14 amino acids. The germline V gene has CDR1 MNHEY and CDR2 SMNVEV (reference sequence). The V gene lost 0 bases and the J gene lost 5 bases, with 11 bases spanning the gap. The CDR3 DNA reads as TGTGCCAGCAGTTTATCGGCTAGCAACCACGAGCAGTACTTC. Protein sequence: CASSLSASNHEQYF.

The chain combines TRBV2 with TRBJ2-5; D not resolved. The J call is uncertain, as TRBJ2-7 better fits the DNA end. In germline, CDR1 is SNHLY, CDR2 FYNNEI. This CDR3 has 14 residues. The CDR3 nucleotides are TGTGCCAGCAGGAGTGGCGGAGTTATCTACGAGCAGTACTTC. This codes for CASRSGGVIYEQYF.

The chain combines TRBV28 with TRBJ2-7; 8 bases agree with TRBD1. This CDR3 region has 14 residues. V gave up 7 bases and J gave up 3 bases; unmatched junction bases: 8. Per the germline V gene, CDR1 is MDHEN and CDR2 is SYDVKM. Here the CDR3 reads CASTDRGKGYEQYF. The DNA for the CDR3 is TGTGCCAGCACCGACAGGGGTAAAGGCTACGAGCAGTACTTC.

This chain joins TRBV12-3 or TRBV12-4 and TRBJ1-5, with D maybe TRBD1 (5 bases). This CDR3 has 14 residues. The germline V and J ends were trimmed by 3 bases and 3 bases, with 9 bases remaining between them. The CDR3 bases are TGTGCCAGCAGTTTCTCGGGGGACAATCAGCCCCAGCATTTT. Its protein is CASSFSGDNQPQHF.

The CDR3 protein is CASSYHGTALADTQYF. CDR3 in DNA: TGTGCCAGCAGTTACCACGGGACAGCCCTTGCAGATACGCAGTATTTT. This chain links TRBV6-6 with TRBJ2-3, with 7 bases fitting TRBD1. The CDR3 extends over 16 amino acids. V gave up 2 bases and J gave up 4 bases; unmatched junction bases: 9. Germline CDR1 reads MNHNY; CDR2 reads SVGAGI (reference sequence).

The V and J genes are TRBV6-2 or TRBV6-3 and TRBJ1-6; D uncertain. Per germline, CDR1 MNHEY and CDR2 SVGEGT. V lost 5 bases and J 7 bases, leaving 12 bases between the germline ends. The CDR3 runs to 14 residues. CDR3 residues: CASSPGRWNSPLHF. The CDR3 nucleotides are TGTGCCAGCAGTCCCGGCAGGTGGAATTCACCCCTCCACTTT.

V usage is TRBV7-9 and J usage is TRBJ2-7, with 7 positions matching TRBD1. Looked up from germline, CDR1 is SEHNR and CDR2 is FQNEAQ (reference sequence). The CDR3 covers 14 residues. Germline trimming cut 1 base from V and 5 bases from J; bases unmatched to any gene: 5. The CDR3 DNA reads TGTGCCAGCAGCTTAGTCCAGGGGGTCAACGAGCAGTACTTC. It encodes CASSLVQGVNEQYF.

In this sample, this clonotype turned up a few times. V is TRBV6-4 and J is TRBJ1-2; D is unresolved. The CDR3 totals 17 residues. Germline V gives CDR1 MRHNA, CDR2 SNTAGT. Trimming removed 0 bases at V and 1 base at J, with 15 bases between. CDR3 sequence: CASSDSVRHPHNYGYTF. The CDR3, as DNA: TGTGCCAGCAGTGACTCCGTCAGACATCCCCATAACTATGGCTACACCTTC.

This CDR3 is CASSKAGTVDNEQYF. For the CDR3, the DNA is TGTGCCAGCAGCAAAGCTGGGACAGTAGACAATGAGCAGTACTTC. The chain links TRBV21-1 to TRBJ2-5; no check of the table's D call, TRBD1, against the DNA was made. TRBV21-1 is annotated as a pseudogene. The CDR3 extends over 15 amino acids.

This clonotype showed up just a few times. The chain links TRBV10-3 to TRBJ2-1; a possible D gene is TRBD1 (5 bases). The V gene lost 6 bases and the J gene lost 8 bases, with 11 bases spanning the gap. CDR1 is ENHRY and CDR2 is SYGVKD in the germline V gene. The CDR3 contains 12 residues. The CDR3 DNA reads TGTGCCATCAGGGACATAAAGCATGAGCAGTTCTTC. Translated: CAIRDIKHEQFF.

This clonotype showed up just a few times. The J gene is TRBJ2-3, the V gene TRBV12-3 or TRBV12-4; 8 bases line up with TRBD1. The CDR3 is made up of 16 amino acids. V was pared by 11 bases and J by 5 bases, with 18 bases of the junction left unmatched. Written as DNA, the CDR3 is TGTGCCTCGCCAAGACCCACAGGGGGTAATGGAGATACGCAGTATTTT. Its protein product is CASPRPTGGNGDTQYF.

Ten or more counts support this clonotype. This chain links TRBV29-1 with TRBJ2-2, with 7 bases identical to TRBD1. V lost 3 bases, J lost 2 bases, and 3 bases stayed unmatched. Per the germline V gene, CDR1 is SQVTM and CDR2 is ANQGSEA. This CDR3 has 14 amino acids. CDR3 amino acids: CSVDRGLNTGELFF. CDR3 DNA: TGCAGCGTTGACAGGGGGTTAAACACCGGGGAGCTGTTTTTT.

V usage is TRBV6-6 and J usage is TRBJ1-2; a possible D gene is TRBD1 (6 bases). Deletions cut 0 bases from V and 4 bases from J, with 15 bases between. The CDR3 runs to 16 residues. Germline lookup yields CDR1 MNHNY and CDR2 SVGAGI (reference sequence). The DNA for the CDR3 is TGTGCCAGCAGTTACTCGCAACCGGGCAGGGGCTATGGCTACACCTTC. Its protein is CASSYSQPGRGYGYTF.

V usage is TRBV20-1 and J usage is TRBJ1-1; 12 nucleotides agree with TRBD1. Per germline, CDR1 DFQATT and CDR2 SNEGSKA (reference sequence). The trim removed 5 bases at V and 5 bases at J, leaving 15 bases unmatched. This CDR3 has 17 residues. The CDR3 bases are TGCAGTGCTGGGGAGGCAGGGGGACAGGGGGCTGGGACTGAAGCTTTCTTT. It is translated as CSAGEAGGQGAGTEAFF.

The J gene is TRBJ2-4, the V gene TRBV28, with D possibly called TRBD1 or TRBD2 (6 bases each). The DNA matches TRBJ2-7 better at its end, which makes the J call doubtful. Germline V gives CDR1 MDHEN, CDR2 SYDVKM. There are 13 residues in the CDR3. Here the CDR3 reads CASTKGGGYEQYF. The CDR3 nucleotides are TGTGCCAGCACCAAGGGGGGTGGGTACGAGCAGTACTTC.